A single sample is the source of the 17 T cell receptor beta chains below, sequenced in a study of blood T cells in healthy people across ages. Through a sample-barcoded 5' primer and a J-beta primer mix, a second PCR was run for 7 to 11 cycles. TCRdb recomputed calls from the 5' RACE reads with MiXCR, one row per CDR3 protein. The table records 1.5 million or so distinct CDR3 sequences, about 43% of them present only once. Sequencing input: blood. These receptors all stem from a woman younger than 35 in good health.

Only a few counts were recorded for this clonotype. The genes are TRBV20-1 and TRBJ2-5; 10 positions agree with TRBD2. The CDR3 loop spans 13 amino acids. CDR1 DFQATT and CDR2 SNEGSKA come from the germline V gene (reference sequence). The CDR3 here is CSPLAGDQETQYF. The CDR3 nucleotides are TGCAGCCCTCTAGCGGGGGACCAAGAGACCCAGTACTTC.

This clonotype was seen a few times. The gene calls are TRBV28 and TRBJ1-5; D gene unclear. The V end lost 5 bases, the J end lost 7 bases, and 15 bases lay between the germline ends. Germline V CDR1 and CDR2: MDHEN, SYDVKM. There are 14 residues in the CDR3. In DNA form, the CDR3 reads TGTGCCAGCAGTCCCGCGGGTCCTGGGCAGCCCCAGCATTTT. This encodes CASSPAGPGQPQHF.

The chain is built from TRBV20-1 and TRBJ2-7; 11 bases map to TRBD1. The CDR3 extends over 14 amino acids. Per germline, CDR1 DFQATT and CDR2 SNEGSKA (reference sequence). V gave up 3 bases and J gave up 4 bases; unmatched junction bases: 5. CDR3 loop: CSASRWDRGYEQYF. The CDR3 nucleotides read TGCAGTGCTAGTCGGTGGGACAGGGGGTACGAGCAGTACTTC.

The chain links TRBV6-1 to TRBJ1-6; tentatively, D is TRBD1 (5 bases). CDR1 is MNHNS, CDR2 SASEGT, per germline. The CDR3 totals 16 residues. The ends were cut back, 3 bases at V and 5 bases at J, with 14 bases in the middle. CDR3 loop: CASSEKATVNNSPLHF. The CDR3 nucleotides are TGTGCCAGCAGTGAGAAGGCGACAGTAAATAATTCACCCCTCCACTTT.

The V gene is TRBV6-2 or TRBV6-3, the J gene TRBJ2-1, with no clear D. The ends were cut back, 5 bases at V and 9 bases at J, with 14 bases in the middle. Germline-derived CDR1 and CDR2 are MNHEY and SVGEGT. The CDR3 is made up of 13 amino acids. In DNA, the CDR3 is TGTGCCAGCAGTACCCGTCCCGAAGGTGAGCAGTTCTTC. This codes for CASSTRPEGEQFF.

This clonotype appeared a few times. V and J are TRBV20-1 and TRBJ1-1, with D hard to call. The CDR3 is made up of 12 amino acids. CDR1 is DFQATT and CDR2 is SNEGSKA in the germline V gene (reference sequence). V lost 6 bases and J lost 0, with 8 bases in between. The chain's CDR3 is CSALNMNTEAFF. The CDR3 coding sequence is TGCAGTGCCCTGAACATGAACACTGAAGCTTTCTTT.

The rearrangement links TRBV4-2 to TRBJ2-2, with TRBD2 matching over 9 bases. The CDR3 is made up of 18 amino acids. The V gene's germline CDR1 is LGHNA and CDR2 YNFKEQ. V was pared by 4 bases and J by 2 bases, with 11 bases of the junction left unmatched. In DNA form, the CDR3 reads TGTGCCAGCAGCCCCTGGGGTAGCGGGGGCTCCAACACCGGGGAGCTGTTTTTT. Translation: CASSPWGSGGSNTGELFF.

This chain links TRBV6-5 with TRBJ1-6; D is undetermined. Trimming removed 0 bases at V and 0 bases at J, with 24 bases between. This CDR3 has 22 amino acids. Germline-derived CDR1 and CDR2 are MNHEY and SVGAGI. The CDR3, as DNA: TGTGCCAGCAGTTACTCGATTAAATTCATGGTAGCGCCTAGCTCCTATAATTCACCCCTCCACTTT. Protein: CASSYSIKFMVAPSSYNSPLHF.

This chain joins TRBV6-6 and TRBJ1-4; weak D call: TRBD1 (6 bases). Germline CDR1 reads MNHNY; CDR2 reads SVGAGI (reference sequence). CDR3 length: 14 residues. V was trimmed by 5 bases and J by 4 bases, leaving 11 bases between them. CDR3 residues: CASSKQGVNEKLFF. For the CDR3, the DNA is TGTGCCAGCAGTAAACAGGGAGTTAATGAAAAACTGTTTTTT.

This clonotype was detected only a few times. V is TRBV28 and J is TRBJ1-2; TRBD1 matches at 9 bases. The CDR3 spans 15 residues. The V gene's germline CDR1 is MDHEN and CDR2 SYDVKM. The junction had 10 bases not matched to a gene; V was cut back by 6 bases and J by 5 bases. DNA for the CDR3: TGTGCCAGCAGCAGGCCGGGACAGGGTTCATATGGCTACACCTTC. Protein product: CASSRPGQGSYGYTF.

This clonotype occurred many times. V gene TRBV20-1 combines with J gene TRBJ2-1; D might be TRBD2 (5 bases). Germline CDR1 and CDR2: DFQATT and SNEGSKA (reference sequence). With 6 bases removed from V and 2 bases from J, the gap between germline ends came to 17 bases. CDR3 length: 15 residues. The CDR3 DNA sequence: TGCAGTGCACGTCGTCCCGCCGGGACCTACAATGAGCAGTTCTTC. Amino acids: CSARRPAGTYNEQFF.

This clonotype occurred a few times. The rearrangement joins TRBV15 to TRBJ1-1; 8 nucleotides match TRBD1. With V trimmed by 3 bases and J by 6 bases, 6 bases remained unmatched. The germline V gene encodes CDR1 LNHNV and CDR2 YYDKDF (reference sequence). The CDR3 runs 14 residues. The chain's CDR3 is CATSSTDRGPEAFF. The CDR3 DNA reads as TGTGCCACCAGCAGTACTGACAGGGGACCTGAAGCTTTCTTT.

The V gene is TRBV19, the J gene TRBJ2-5; maybe TRBD2 (6 bases). The germline V gene has CDR1 LNHDA and CDR2 SQIVND (reference sequence). The ends were cut back, 3 bases at V and 4 bases at J, with 21 bases in the middle. The CDR3 totals 17 residues. The CDR3 is CASSISGSGTAGETQYF. The DNA for the CDR3 is TGTGCCAGTAGTATTTCAGGTTCGGGGACTGCGGGAGAGACCCAGTACTTC.

This chain uses TRBV27 with TRBJ2-1, with D perhaps TRBD1 or TRBD2 (5 bases each). The CDR3 is 16 amino acids. From germline, CDR1 is MNHEY and CDR2 SMNVEV (reference sequence). The V end was cut by 5 bases, the J end by 5 bases, with 19 bases between. Written as DNA, the CDR3 is TGTGCCAGCAGTCCATATAACCTGAGAGGGGACAATGAGCAGTTCTTC. Protein product: CASSPYNLRGDNEQFF.

The chain carries TRBV21-1 and TRBJ2-5; whether TRBD1, the table's D call, matches the DNA was not checked. TRBV21-1 is a pseudogene. The length of the CDR3 is 16 residues. The DNA of the CDR3 is TGTGCCAGCAGCAAAGTATCGCCCAGGCGCCAAGAGACCCAGTACTTC. Protein: CASSKVSPRRQETQYF.

This clonotype came up a few times. This chain links TRBV7-7 with TRBJ2-3, with TRBD2 as a possible D gene (5 bases). Germline V CDR1 and CDR2: SSHAT, FNYEAQ (reference sequence). The V gene lost 2 bases and the J gene lost 2 bases, with 8 bases spanning the gap. This CDR3 is 14 amino acids long. The CDR3 nucleotides are TGTGCCAGCAGCTTAACGGACTTCACAGATACGCAGTATTTT. As protein: CASSLTDFTDTQYF.

This clonotype has a handful of counts. The CDR3 spells CSVRTGNNYGYTF. CDR3 DNA sequence: TGCAGCGTTCGGACAGGGAATAACTATGGCTACACCTTC. The chain carries TRBV29-1 and TRBJ1-2; 8 bases are a match to TRBD1. Germline trimming cut 5 bases from V and 1 base from J; bases unmatched to any gene: 3. The CDR3 is 13 residues long. From germline, CDR1 is SQVTM and CDR2 ANQGSEA.